The 2 T cell receptor beta chains listed next were all sequenced from one sample in a study of cytomegalovirus exposure and HLA in healthy donors. Primers: 60 Vbeta forward and 13 Jbeta reverse. The data were produced by immunoSEQ multiplex PCR, yet TCRdb's version contains in-frame clones alone and is incomplete. The table includes some 120,000 clones, more than 15% detected once. The source material was PBMCs. These receptors all come from a female donor in good health and CMV-seropositive.

About this clone: This sample also contains other DNA sequences that code for the same CDR3. The chain carries TRBV5-1 and TRBJ2-7, with 10 bases aligning to TRBD1. CDR3 length: 13 amino acids. V gave up 3 bases and J gave up 5 bases; unmatched junction bases: 2. Per germline, CDR1 SGHRS and CDR2 YFSETQ. The CDR3 loop reads CASSSGTGDEQYF. In DNA form, the CDR3 reads TGCGCCAGCAGCTCCGGGACAGGGGACGAGCAGTACTTC.

This clone came up a few times. The CDR3 reads CASSETSGAYNEQFF. The CDR3 nucleotides read TGTGCCAGCAGCGAAACTAGCGGGGCCTACAATGAGCAGTTCTTC. The rearrangement links TRBV27 to TRBJ2-1, with 10 bases lining up with TRBD2. The CDR3 runs 15 residues. Germline CDR1 reads MNHEY; CDR2 reads SMNVEV (reference sequence). J was trimmed by 2 bases and V by 6 bases; bases with no gene match: 4.